A single sample gave rise to the 2 T cell receptor beta chains below, sequenced in a study of T cell responses to AZD1222 COVID-19 vaccine. Clones were sequenced by immunoSEQ multiplex PCR, and TCRdb holds only the in-frame ones, with some missing. Found here are fewer than 150,000 clones, approximately 88% of them singletons; the top ten hold around 5%. Sequenced material: peripheral blood, taken 28 days after the second AZD1222 dose. These receptors were obtained from an adult who received the AZD1222 COVID-19 vaccine.

This rearrangement joins TRBV18 to TRBJ1-2; 10 positions match TRBD1. The germline V gene encodes CDR1 KGHSH and CDR2 LQKENI. V trimming: 3 bases; J trimming: 4 bases; junction bases outside the gene matches: 2. The CDR3 covers 14 residues. This chain's CDR3 is CASSPRDRGYGYTF. For the CDR3, the DNA is TGTGCCAGCTCACCCCGGGACAGGGGCTATGGCTACACCTTC.

The V call is TRBV7-9, the J call TRBJ2-7, with 9 bases identical to TRBD1. The CDR3 contains 16 residues. The junction had 12 bases not matched to a gene; V was cut back by 5 bases and J by 4 bases. Germline loops: CDR1 SEHNR, CDR2 FQNEAQ (reference sequence). The CDR3 sequence is CASSPNPTGGAYEQYF. Here the CDR3 DNA reads TGTGCCAGCAGCCCCAACCCGACAGGGGGTGCGTACGAGCAGTACTTC.